A single sample is the source of the 4 T cell receptor beta chains below, sequenced in a study of CD8+ T cells in alopecia areata (dated by TCRdb to between 2017 and 2018). The library was built by means of the immunoSEQ multiplex PCR assay. RNA was extracted from all samples and reverse transcribed into cDNA as template for TCR sequencing. The immuneACCESS repertoire file appears here via TCRdb, limited to in-frame rearrangements. These files lack a portion of the clones; in checked studies, under half of the deficit traces to unresolved V genes, and the cause of the others is not known. The sample table holds 150,000 to 200,000 clones, of which approximately 67% were seen once. About 1.3% of the sample comes from the top ten. What this sample's treatment or condition label stands for: oral pan-JAK inhibitor, 5-10 mg twice daily. The source material was CD4+ T cells sorted from blood, sampled around week 50, from a patient treated with tofacitinib. The receptors were sampled from a human donor with alopecia areata.

The chain recombines TRBV29-1 with TRBJ1-2; 10 bases are a match to TRBD1. Germline V gives CDR1 SQVTM, CDR2 ANQGSEA. The V and J ends lost 1 base and 8 bases, in that order; junction bases with no gene match: 22. The length of the CDR3 is 19 residues. CDR3 DNA sequence: TGCAGCGTTGAAGCCCTAGTCCTCTGGACAGGGGGAACTTCGCAGGGCTACACCTTC. This encodes CSVEALVLWTGGTSQGYTF.

The chain joins TRBV20-1 to TRBJ2-1; D uncertain. The CDR3 is made up of 11 amino acids. Trimming pared 3 bases from V and 4 bases from J, leaving 4 bases between. Germline-derived CDR1 and CDR2 are DFQATT and SNEGSKA (reference sequence). The CDR3 region has the DNA TGCAGTGCTAGGCTATACAATGAGCAGTTCTTC. It specifies CSARLYNEQFF.

Only a few counts were recorded for this clone. The chain couples TRBV2 to TRBJ2-3, with TRBD2 matching over 7 bases. The J segment lost 4 bases and the V segment lost 8 bases, leaving 9 bases of the junction unmatched. Germline V gives CDR1 SNHLY, CDR2 FYNNEI. CDR3 size: 14 residues. The CDR3 reads CASGGLMIADTQYF. Written as DNA, the CDR3 is TGTGCCAGCGGGGGACTAATGATCGCAGATACGCAGTATTTT. Full variable domain (missing parts from reference TRBV2 and TRBJ2-3): EPEVTQTPSHQVTQMGQEVILRCVPISNHLYFYWYRQILGQKVEFLVSFYNNEISEKSEIFDDQFSVERPDGSNFTLKIRSTKLEDSAMYFCASGGLMIADTQYFGPGTRLTVL.

This clone was detected once. The V call is TRBV29-1, the J call TRBJ2-1; unclear D gene. From germline, CDR1 is SQVTM and CDR2 ANQGSEA. Trimming took 6 bases from V and 8 from J, leaving 11 bases between them. The CDR3 loop spans 11 amino acids. The CDR3 nucleotides are TGCAGCGTGTTTAGGTGGGATGAGCAGTTCTTC. Translation: CSVFRWDEQFF.